This T cell receptor (beta chain) was obtained from a study of T cell responses to AZD1222 COVID-19 vaccine (dated by TCRdb to about 2021). Study-level background: A total of 230 to 250 trial participants underwent TCR sequencing, of whom approximately 210 received two doses of AZD1222 and around 26 received two doses of the MenACWY control vaccine. Enrollment into the trials was organized by age into subgroups of 18-55, 56-69 and 70-plus years, and those subgroups contained around 150, 28 and 57 TCR-sequenced participants, respectively. What the work shows at the level of the full study, not this receptor alone: Participants were mostly white British, with more females than males. The authors suggested clonal diversity may have been underestimated. Reportedly, close to half of the unique spike-specific TCRs recognized epitopes lying outside the regions that are mutated in the B.1.351 and B.1.1.7 variants. In the small 56-69-year group, the increase in depth fell short of significance, most likely because of low power. Only a handful of AZD1222 recipients were SARS-CoV-2 seropositive at baseline, limiting conclusions about previously exposed vaccinees. A significant rise in spike-specific TCR breadth and depth was observed after two AZD1222 doses relative to day 0 and relative to MenACWY recipients. Vaccine-associated CD4 TCRs spanned the whole spike protein, with dominant responses in regions 160-218 and 743-854. Because no samples from the day 14 peak response were available, repertoires could be characterized only after the peak T cell response.

The sample's time point label, decoded: baseline before first vaccination. The sample's treatment or condition label, decoded: meningococcal conjugate vaccine given as trial control. Samples from vaccinated people were obtained from the UK trials COV001 and COV002, which included a single-blind randomized controlled phase 2/3 trial of AZD1222 (ChAdOx1 nCoV-19) in healthy adults. For TCRbeta chain sequencing, PBMC samples were collected from trial participants at day 0 and at day 28 after the second dose. The trim is 2 bases for V and 12 bases for J, with a gap of 17 bases between the germline ends. The CDR3 starts with the cysteine, ends with the phenylalanine, and has 14 residues. Kept here is only the CDR3 DNA, which spans 42 bases and is read in frame from base 1. CDR1 LNHDA and CDR2 SQIVND were looked up in the germline V gene (reference sequence). Concerning this clone: No cognate antigen has been identified for it. Base quality data are lacking; no much larger clone is found one base away.

The CDR3 regions of human TCRbeta chains were analyzed by immunosequencing. In the authors' own workflow: Repertoire TCRs were checked for matches against a reference library of SARS-CoV-2-specific TCRs that had been generated using the MIRA antigen-specificity platform. Breadth was defined as the fraction of unique TCRs that were SARS-CoV-2-associated, and depth was defined as the fraction of total T cells that were SARS-CoV-2-associated. Each spike-specific TCR was assigned to its reactive spike region and to a CD4 or CD8 class using the MIRA data. Log10-transformed breadth and depth values were compared by one-way ANOVA with Sidak's multiple comparisons tests. TCRdb took over this immuneACCESS table, retaining in-frame rearrangements with V and J assigned. Such tables are incomplete; in checked studies, under half of the missing clones stem from an unresolved V gene, and the remainder is unexplained. V, J and clone size are taken as reported in that table, and D and trimming were inferred from the DNA itself. The sample table holds 150,000 to 200,000 clones, of which around 92% were seen once. Together, the top ten hold about 4.6% of the sample.

The TCR originated in an adult in good health. Sequencing was performed on peripheral blood, taken on day 0 of MenACWY control vaccination. The rearrangement joined TRBV19 to TRBJ2-1, with the D gene tentatively TRBD1 or TRBD2, based on 5 matching bases in each. The DNA sequence is TGTGCCAGTAGTATAAATTGGCAGGGCGAGGGGCAGTTCTTC. Its protein product is CASSINWQGEGQFF.